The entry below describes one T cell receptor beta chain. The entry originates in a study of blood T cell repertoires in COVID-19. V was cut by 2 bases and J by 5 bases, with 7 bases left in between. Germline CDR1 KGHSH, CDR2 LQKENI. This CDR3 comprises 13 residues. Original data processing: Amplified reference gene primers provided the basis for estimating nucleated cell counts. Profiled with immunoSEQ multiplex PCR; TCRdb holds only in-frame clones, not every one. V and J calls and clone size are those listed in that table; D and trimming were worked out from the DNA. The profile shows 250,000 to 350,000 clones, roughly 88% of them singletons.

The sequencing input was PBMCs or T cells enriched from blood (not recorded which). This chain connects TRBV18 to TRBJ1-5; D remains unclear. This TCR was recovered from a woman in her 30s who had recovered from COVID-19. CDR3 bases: TGTGCCAGCTCACCAGTTTTAGATCAGCCCCAGCATTTT. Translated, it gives CASSPVLDQPQHF.